This T cell receptor (beta chain) was profiled in a study of early T cells in non-severe SARS-CoV-2 infection. Deletions cut 3 bases from V and 1 base from J, with 19 bases between. CDR1 and CDR2 (germline): MDHEN, SYDVKM. The CDR3 contains 18 residues. TCRdb reanalysed the 5' RACE reads using MiXCR and keeps one entry per CDR3 protein. This table has 60,000 or so distinct CDR3 sequences, around 12% appearing once. This sequence originates from an adult who was a healthcare worker with PCR-confirmed SARS-CoV-2 infection or an uninfected control (not recorded which). The genes are TRBV28 and TRBJ1-5; maybe TRBD1 (6 bases). Sequencing was done on a sample of whole blood. CDR3 sequence (DNA): TGTGCCAGCAGTTTGAGGGCAGGGGCCCTGATAAGCAATCAGCCCCAGCATTTT. Translated: CASSLRAGALISNQPQHF.